The 6 T cell receptor beta chains listed next were all sequenced from one sample in a study of blood T cell repertoires in COVID-19. The table came from immunoSEQ multiplex PCR; TCRdb's copy has only in-frame clones and leaves some out. The sample lists roughly 260,000 clones, approximately 83% occurring once. The sample was PBMCs or T cells enriched from blood (not recorded which). Receptors were obtained from a woman between 50 and 59 years old who had recovered from COVID-19.

This clone was observed once. This rearrangement joins TRBV5-4 to TRBJ2-3; TRBD2 matches at 11 bases. The CDR3 consists of 16 residues. The trim removed 0 bases at V and 0 bases at J, leaving 0 bases unmatched. The germline V gene has CDR1 SGHNT and CDR2 YYREEE (reference sequence). Here the CDR3 DNA reads TGTGCCAGCAGCTTGGGACTAGCGGGAAGCACAGATACGCAGTATTTT. This gives the protein CASSLGLAGSTDTQYF.

CDR3 coding DNA: TGCAGCGTCTTGACCCTTCCCGGGGCAGGGGGCGTCTATGGCTACACCTTC. This codes for CSVLTLPGAGGVYGYTF. The genes are TRBV29-1 and TRBJ1-2, with 8 bases that match TRBD1. Germline V gene sequence: CDR1 SQVTM, CDR2 ANQGSEA. The CDR3 runs 17 residues. The trim removed 6 bases at V and 4 bases at J, leaving 19 bases unmatched. The full variable domain, its missing parts supplied by reference TRBV29-1 and TRBJ1-2, is SAVISQKPSRDICQRGTSLTIQCQVDSQVTMMFWYRQQPGQSLTLIATANQGSEATYESGFVIDKFPISRPNLTFSTLTVSNMSPEDSSIYLCSVLTLPGAGGVYGYTFGSGTRLTVV.

The chain joins TRBV10-3 to TRBJ1-1; D gene ambiguous. The germline V and J ends were trimmed by 5 bases and 1 base, with 11 bases remaining between them. This CDR3 spans 14 amino acids. Germline V CDR1 and CDR2: ENHRY, SYGVKD. The CDR3 region is CAISSGIGNTEAFF. The CDR3 bases are TGTGCCATCAGTTCGGGGATTGGGAACACTGAAGCTTTCTTT.

The V call is TRBV5-1, the J call TRBJ1-5; maybe TRBD1 (6 bases). V gave up 0 bases and J gave up 2 bases, with 9 bases separating them. Looked up from germline, CDR1 is SGHRS and CDR2 is YFSETQ. The CDR3 has 15 residues. The CDR3 loop is CASSLDGGGNQPQHF. In DNA, the CDR3 is TGCGCCAGCAGCTTGGATGGGGGCGGCAATCAGCCCCAGCATTTT.

The gene calls are TRBV10-3 and TRBJ1-1; D uncertain. V was cut by 3 bases and J by 8 bases, with 7 bases left in between. Germline lookup yields CDR1 ENHRY and CDR2 SYGVKD. The CDR3 has 11 residues. The CDR3 DNA is TGTGCCATCAGTGACCAGGCCGAAGCTTTCTTT. Protein sequence: CAISDQAEAFF.

The CDR3 protein is CASSYRGQTSAIGLSSEQFF. Here the CDR3 DNA reads TGTGCCAGCAGTTACCGGGGTCAGACTAGCGCTATAGGCCTTAGTAGTGAGCAGTTCTTC. The chain recombines TRBV6-2 or TRBV6-3 with TRBJ2-1, with 8 bases lining up with TRBD2. Germline assignment: CDR1 MNHEY and CDR2 SVGEGT. CDR3 length equals 20 residues. J was trimmed by 9 bases and V by 2 bases; bases with no gene match: 24.